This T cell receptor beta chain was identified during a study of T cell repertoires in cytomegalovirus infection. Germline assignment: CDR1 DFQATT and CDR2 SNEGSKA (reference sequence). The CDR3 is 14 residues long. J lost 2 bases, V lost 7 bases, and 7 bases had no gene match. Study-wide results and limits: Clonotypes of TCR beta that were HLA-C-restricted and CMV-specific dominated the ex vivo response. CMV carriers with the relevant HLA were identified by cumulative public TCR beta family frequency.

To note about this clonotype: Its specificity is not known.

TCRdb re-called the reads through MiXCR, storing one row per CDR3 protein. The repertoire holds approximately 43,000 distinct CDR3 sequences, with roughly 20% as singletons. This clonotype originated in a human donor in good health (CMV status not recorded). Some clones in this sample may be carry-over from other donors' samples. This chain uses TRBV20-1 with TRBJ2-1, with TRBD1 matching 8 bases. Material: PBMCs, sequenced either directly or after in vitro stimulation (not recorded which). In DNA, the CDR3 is TGCAGTGTCAGGACAGGGCCTGCCTACAATGAGCAGTTCTTC. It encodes CSVRTGPAYNEQFF.